This T cell receptor (beta chain) was recovered during a study of PD-1 blockade in classical Hodgkin lymphoma. Study-level findings and limits: TCR diversity rose significantly by C4D1 in CD4+ but not CD8+ cells. Healthy donors were reported to have higher baseline TCR diversity than newly diagnosed patients. Possible causes of repertoire differences, disease activity or prior therapy, remain undefined.

Time point meaning: cycle 4 day 1 (C4D1), after more than five weeks of nivolumab. Autologous stem cell transplantation was followed by relapse in every patient, and brentuximab vedotin exposure varied. The data were produced by immunoSEQ multiplex PCR, yet TCRdb's version contains in-frame clones alone and is incomplete. The sample has 35,000 to 50,000 clones, about 70% seen once. Germline CDR1 reads MDHEN; CDR2 reads SYDVKM. The V gene end was trimmed by 3 bases and the J gene end by 11 bases; junction bases not matched to a gene: 9. The CDR3 consists of 14 residues. The table lists this clone with a few counts. The antigen is unknown.

Sequences were derived from peripheral blood mononuclear cells (PBMCs), sampled before the fourth cycle of nivolumab. The V and J genes are TRBV28 and TRBJ2-7; 11 positions match TRBD2. The TCR sequence derives from a human donor with classical Hodgkin lymphoma. CDR3 coding DNA: TGTGCCAGCAGTTTGTCACTAGCGGGAGCCGTGGAGTACTTC. This gives the protein CASSLSLAGAVEYF.